This is a list of T cell receptor beta chains from one sample in a study of T cell repertoires in cytomegalovirus infection. Each CDR3 protein is one row after TCRdb ran MiXCR on the reads. The data contain about 570,000 distinct CDR3 sequences, about 39% of them singletons. These receptors lack a known antigen. Sequenced material: cultured PBMCs, taken from culture after CMV antigen stimulation. The receptors stem from a human donor in good health (CMV status not recorded). Some clones in this sample may be carry-over from other donors' samples. Each CDR3 is given without its conserved first and last residue.

>TRBV7-2|TRBJ2-5
ASSLSGSGGETQY
>TRBV2|TRBJ2-3
ASSAGILEDTQY
>TRBV4-1|TRBJ1-2
ASSQPGYSAGGYT
>TRBV11-1|TRBJ2-3
ASSRRLGPQY
>TRBV6-2/TRBV6-3|TRBJ1-2
ASRPREGQGDYGYT
>TRBV7-3|TRBJ2-1
ASSPTLPGQLQF
>TRBV10-3|TRBJ2-1
AISEGHPYNEQF
>TRBV5-4|TRBJ2-7
ASSRSGETRSYEQY
>TRBV7-2|TRBJ1-1
ASSPGPINTEAF
>TRBV7-9|TRBJ2-2
ASSFAGQNTGELF
>TRBV28|TRBJ2-5
ASHAGGGQETQY
>TRBV7-2|TRBJ2-1
ASSLLASYNEQF
>TRBV7-2|TRBJ1-1
ASSLARGPNTEAF
>TRBV11-2|TRBJ2-3
ASSLMRGTAGTDTQY
>TRBV7-2|TRBJ2-3
ASIGMREGRTDTQY
>TRBV20-1|TRBJ2-7
SAPTGSVTYEQY
>TRBV7-6|TRBJ1-2
ASSFFGGPYRSYT
>TRBV20-1|TRBJ1-5
SAGSAGGPISNQPQH
>TRBV7-9|TRBJ1-1
ASKSSVNTEAF
>TRBV7-2|TRBJ2-7
ASSVRDTVSYEQY
>TRBV2|TRBJ1-1
ASSEEQNEAF
>TRBV7-6|TRBJ1-1
ASSTGGQMEAF
>TRBV27|TRBJ2-1
ASNGLAGYNEQF
>TRBV20-1|TRBJ2-2
SARAGGSTGELF
>TRBV7-2|TRBJ2-7
ASSPTGTYEQY
>TRBV7-2|TRBJ2-3
ASRRVAGMSDTQY
>TRBV7-2|TRBJ2-5
ASSLGREKTQY
>TRBV20-1|TRBJ2-3
SARVPSGGVRGQY
>TRBV7-2|TRBJ2-7
ASSPTGLSYEQY
>TRBV7-2|TRBJ2-5
ASSLVAAMYQETQY
>TRBV12-3/TRBV12-4|TRBJ1-5
ASSSARGEGQPQH
>TRBV6-2/TRBV6-3|TRBJ2-5
ASSLTVDGAYQETQY
>TRBV7-3|TRBJ2-3
ASSRDRGIDTQY
>TRBV7-2|TRBJ2-3
ASSLGGSSGADTQY
>TRBV7-2|TRBJ2-7
ASSPQKGGEFYEQY
>TRBV4-3|TRBJ2-2
ASGPGNTGELF
>TRBV11-1|TRBJ2-1
ASSLGAPSSYNEQF
>TRBV7-2|TRBJ1-6
ASSLDGTGDNSPLH
>TRBV11-2|TRBJ2-5
ASSFTGGRETQY
>TRBV2|TRBJ2-3
ASSPRSVTTDTQY